This TCR beta chain emerged from a study of OX40 agonist ivuxolimab in advanced cancers. This CDR3 is 13 amino acids long. CDR1 LNHDA and CDR2 SQIVND come from the germline V gene (reference sequence). V dropped 3 bases and J dropped 6 bases, with 6 bases sitting between them. The assay was immunoSEQ multiplex PCR, and TCRdb's table has in-frame clones only and misses some. The data hold just over 40,000 clones, with around 83% observed a single time. Baseline, cycle 4 day 1, and cycle 7 day 1 were the blood sampling points. This clone was observed a few times. Its target is not known. Study-wide results and limits: Antigen specificity remained undetermined for the expanded peripheral T cells.

This receptor was obtained from an adult with an advanced solid tumor such as melanoma, head and neck, liver or kidney cancer. The genes are TRBV19 and TRBJ1-6; a weak D match, TRBD1 (5 bases). Sequencing used CD4+ or CD8+ T cells sorted from blood, obtained in a trial of the OX40 agonist ivuxolimab. The CDR3 DNA reads as TGTGCCAGTAGTATGACAGCTAATTCACCCCTCCACTTT. Translating gives CASSMTANSPLHF.